Presented here are 3 T cell receptor beta chains from one specimen sequenced in a study of cytomegalovirus exposure and HLA in healthy donors. The PCR ran on 60 Vbeta and 13 Jbeta primers. Some clones are missing from TCRdb's copy, which holds only in-frame ones; the method was immunoSEQ multiplex PCR. The sample carries 120,000 or so clones, around 78% recorded once. Input material: PBMCs. These receptors were collected from a man between 18 and 29 years old in good health and CMV-seropositive.

The V gene is TRBV10-3, the J gene TRBJ2-2; TRBD1 matches 7 bases. CDR3 size: 16 residues. CDR1 is ENHRY and CDR2 is SYGVKD in the germline V gene. The trim removed 7 bases at V and 2 bases at J, leaving 10 bases unmatched. CDR3 nucleotides: TGTGCCATCACAACCGGGACAGACTTAAACACCGGGGAGCTGTTTTTT. Amino acids: CAITTGTDLNTGELFF.

This chain links TRBV2 with TRBJ1-2; TRBD1 agrees at 10 bases. Germline trimming cut 6 bases from V and 6 bases from J; bases unmatched to any gene: 13. The CDR3 extends over 16 amino acids. Looked up from germline, CDR1 is SNHLY and CDR2 is FYNNEI. For the CDR3, the DNA is TGTGCCAGCAGCGACGAATGGACAGGGGGTGCTCATGGCTACACCTTC. Its protein is CASSDEWTGGAHGYTF.

The chain joins TRBV21-1 to TRBJ2-1; whether TRBD2, the table's D call, matches the DNA was not checked. TRBV21-1 is a pseudogene. The CDR3 is made up of 19 amino acids. CDR3 in amino acids: CASSKGRLAGSRNYNEQFF. Written as DNA, the CDR3 is TGTGCCAGCAGCAAAGGACGGCTAGCGGGGTCCAGAAACTACAATGAGCAGTTCTTC.